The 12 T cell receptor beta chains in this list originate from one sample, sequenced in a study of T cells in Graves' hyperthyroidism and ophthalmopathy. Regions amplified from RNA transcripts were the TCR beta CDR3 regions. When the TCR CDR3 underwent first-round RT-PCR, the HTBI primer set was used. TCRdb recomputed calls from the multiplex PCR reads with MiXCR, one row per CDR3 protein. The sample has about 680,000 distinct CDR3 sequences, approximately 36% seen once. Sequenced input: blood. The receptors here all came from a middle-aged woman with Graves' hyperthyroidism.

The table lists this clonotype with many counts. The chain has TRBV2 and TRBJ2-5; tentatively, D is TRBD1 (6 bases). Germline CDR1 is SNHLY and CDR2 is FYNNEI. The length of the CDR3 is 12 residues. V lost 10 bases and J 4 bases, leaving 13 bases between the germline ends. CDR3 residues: CATPGTTETQYF. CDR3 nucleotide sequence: TGTGCCACCCCCGGGACAACAGAGACCCAGTACTTC.

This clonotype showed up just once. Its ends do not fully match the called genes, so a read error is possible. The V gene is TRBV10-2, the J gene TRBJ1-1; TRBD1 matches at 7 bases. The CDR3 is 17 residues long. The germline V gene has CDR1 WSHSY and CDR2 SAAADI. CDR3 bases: TGTGCCGCCACGTACAGGGACAGCGGGCCTCGGCACACTGAAGCTTTCTTT. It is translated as CAATYRDSGPRHTEAFF.

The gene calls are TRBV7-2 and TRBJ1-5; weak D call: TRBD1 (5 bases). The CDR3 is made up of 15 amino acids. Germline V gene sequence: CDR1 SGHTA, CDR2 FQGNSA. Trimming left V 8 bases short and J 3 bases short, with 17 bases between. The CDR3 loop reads CASSPPDRINQPQHF. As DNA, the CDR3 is TGTGCCAGCTCACCACCAGACAGAATCAATCAGCCCCAGCATTTT.

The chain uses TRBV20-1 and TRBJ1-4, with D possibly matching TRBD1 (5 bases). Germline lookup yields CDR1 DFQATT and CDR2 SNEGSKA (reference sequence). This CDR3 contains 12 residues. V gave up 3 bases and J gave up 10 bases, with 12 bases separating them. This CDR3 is CSASFGDGKLFF. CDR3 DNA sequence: TGCAGTGCTAGCTTTGGGGACGGAAAACTGTTTTTT.

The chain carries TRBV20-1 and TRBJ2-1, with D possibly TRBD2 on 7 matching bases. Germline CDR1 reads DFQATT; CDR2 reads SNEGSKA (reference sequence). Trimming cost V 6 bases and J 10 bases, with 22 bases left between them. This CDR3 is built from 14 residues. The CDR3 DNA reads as TGCAGTGCCCCCCGGGAGGCGGGGGCCGGGGAGCAGTTCTTC. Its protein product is CSAPREAGAGEQFF.

The CDR3 coding sequence is TGCAGTGCTAGGTTTTCACAGGGTAACCAAGAGACCCAGTACTTC. This sequence encodes CSARFSQGNQETQYF. V is TRBV20-1 and J is TRBJ2-5; D perhaps matches TRBD1 (6 bases). Germline V gene lookup returns CDR1 DFQATT and CDR2 SNEGSKA (reference sequence). The CDR3 loop spans 15 amino acids. V was clipped by 3 bases and J by 0 bases, with 14 bases between them.

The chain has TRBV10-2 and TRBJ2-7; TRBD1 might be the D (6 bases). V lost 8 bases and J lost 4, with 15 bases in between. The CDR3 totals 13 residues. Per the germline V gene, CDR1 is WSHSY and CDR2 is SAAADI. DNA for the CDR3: TGCGCCAGCGCTGATGTCCAGGGGTACGAGCAGTACTTC. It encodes CASADVQGYEQYF.

The CDR3, as DNA: TGTGCCAGGAGGATTGGACAGGGGGGAAACACCATATATTTT. Translated, it gives CARRIGQGGNTIYF. The V call is TRBV6-1, the J call TRBJ1-3, with 9 bases fitting TRBD1. V was pared by 9 bases and J by 4 bases, with 7 bases of the junction left unmatched. The CDR3 contains 14 residues. Per germline, CDR1 MNHNS and CDR2 SASEGT.

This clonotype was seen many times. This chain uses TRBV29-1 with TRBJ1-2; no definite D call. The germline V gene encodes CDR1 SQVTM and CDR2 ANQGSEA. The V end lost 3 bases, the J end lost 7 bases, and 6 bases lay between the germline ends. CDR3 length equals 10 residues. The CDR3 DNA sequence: TGCAGCGTTGAGTGGGGTGGCTACACCTTC. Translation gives CSVEWGGYTF.

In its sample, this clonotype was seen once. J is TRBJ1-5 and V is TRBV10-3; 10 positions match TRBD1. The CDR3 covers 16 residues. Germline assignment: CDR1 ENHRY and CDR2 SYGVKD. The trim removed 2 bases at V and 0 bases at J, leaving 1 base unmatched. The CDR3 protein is CAISEGQGDSNQPQHF. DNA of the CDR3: TGTGCCATCAGTGAGGGACAGGGGGATAGCAATCAGCCCCAGCATTTT.

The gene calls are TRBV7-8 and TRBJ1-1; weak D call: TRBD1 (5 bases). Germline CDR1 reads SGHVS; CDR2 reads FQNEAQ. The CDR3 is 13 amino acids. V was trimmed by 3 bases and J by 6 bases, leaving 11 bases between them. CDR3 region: CASSFTGDSEAFF. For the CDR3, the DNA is TGTGCCAGCAGCTTTACAGGTGACTCTGAAGCTTTCTTT.

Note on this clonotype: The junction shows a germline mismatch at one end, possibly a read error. As DNA, the CDR3 is TGTGCCAGCAGTTATCCCGAGACAGGGCAAACCTACGAGCAGTACTTC. Its translation is CASSYPETGQTYEQYF. The J gene is TRBJ2-7, the V gene TRBV24-1; TRBD1 aligns across 7 bases. Looked up from germline, CDR1 is KGHDR and CDR2 is SFDVKD. The CDR3 runs to 16 residues.